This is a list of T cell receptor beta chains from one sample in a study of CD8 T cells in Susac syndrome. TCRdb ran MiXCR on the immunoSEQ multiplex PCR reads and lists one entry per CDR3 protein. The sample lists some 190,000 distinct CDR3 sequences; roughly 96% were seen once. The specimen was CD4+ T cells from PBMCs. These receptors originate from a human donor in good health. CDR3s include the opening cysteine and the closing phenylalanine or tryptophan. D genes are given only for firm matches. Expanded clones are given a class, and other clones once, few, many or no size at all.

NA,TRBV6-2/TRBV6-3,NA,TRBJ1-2,CASSPESYGYTF,TGTGCCAGCAGTCCTGAAAGCTATGGCTACACCTTC
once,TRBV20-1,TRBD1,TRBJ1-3,CSAGTAGNTIYF,TGCAGTGCTGGGACAGCTGGAAACACCATATATTTT
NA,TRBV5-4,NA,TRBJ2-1,CASSLDFSTSFLNYNEQFF,TGTGCCAGCAGCTTGGATTTTAGCACTAGCTTCCTTAACTACAATGAGCAGTTCTTC
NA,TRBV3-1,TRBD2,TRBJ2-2,CASSSLRLAANTGELFF,TGTGCCAGCAGCTCACTCCGACTAGCGGCGAACACCGGGGAGCTGTTTTTT
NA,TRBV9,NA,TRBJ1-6,CASSGVSTNDSPLHF,TGTGCCAGCAGTGGGGTCTCAACGAACGATTCACCCCTCCACTTT
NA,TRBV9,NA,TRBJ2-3,CASSRQGNTDTQYF,TGTGCCAGCAGCCGCCAGGGGAACACAGATACGCAGTATTTT
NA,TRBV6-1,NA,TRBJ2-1,CAVSDRYNEQFF,TGTGCCGTATCTGACAGGTACAATGAGCAGTTCTTC
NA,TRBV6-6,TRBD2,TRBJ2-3,CASSYSGLAPDTQYF,TGTGCCAGCAGTTACTCCGGACTAGCGCCAGATACGCAGTATTTT
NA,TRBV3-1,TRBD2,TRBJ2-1,CASSLDYRGGNEQFF,TGTGCCAGCAGCCTCGACTACCGGGGAGGGAATGAGCAGTTCTTC
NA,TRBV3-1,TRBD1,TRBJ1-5,CASSPDRVDHQPQHF,TGTGCCAGCAGCCCGGACAGGGTTGATCATCAGCCCCAGCATTTT